These 13 T cell receptor beta chains share one sample of origin, sequenced in a study of T cells after yellow fever vaccination. TCRdb re-called the 5' RACE reads through MiXCR, storing one row per CDR3 protein. The data show nearly 350,000 distinct CDR3 sequences, less than 9.5% seen once. Sequencing used PBMCs, obtained around 45 days after the first yellow fever vaccination. The receptors were gathered from a man aged 18-30 years who received the YFV17D yellow fever vaccine.

This clonotype was detected many times. The J gene is TRBJ1-5, the V gene TRBV6-5; unclear D gene. The CDR3 sequence is 13 residues long. V was cut by 3 bases and J by 7 bases, with 10 bases left in between. Germline V gene lookup returns CDR1 MNHEY and CDR2 SVGAGI. The DNA for the CDR3 is TGTGCCAGCAGTTATGGCAGAGGCCAGCCCCAGCATTTT. This translates into CASSYGRGQPQHF.

Remarks on this clonotype: A junction end diverges from the germline sequence, so it may reflect a read error. The rearrangement joins TRBV18 to TRBJ2-3, with a weak D call TRBD2 (6 bases). The germline CDR1 and CDR2 sequences are KGHSH and LQKENI. This CDR3 has 17 residues. The CDR3 DNA reads TGCTTCCGCGGGGTACCCCCTTCTAGGGGCCCCACAGATACGCAGTATTTT. It yields the protein CFRGVPPSRGPTDTQYF.

The chain recombines TRBV10-3 with TRBJ2-3; D gene unclear. This CDR3 is 11 amino acids long. Germline lookup yields CDR1 ENHRY and CDR2 SYGVKD. V was pared by 8 bases and J by 4 bases, with 7 bases between. The CDR3 coding sequence is TGTGCCATCCGGAAAGCAGATACGCAGTATTTT. It encodes CAIRKADTQYF.

This clonotype has only a few counts. This chain links TRBV12-3 or TRBV12-4 with TRBJ1-1; tentative D call: TRBD1 (5 bases). V lost 3 bases to trimming and J lost 0 bases, with 11 bases between them. This CDR3 contains 15 residues. The CDR3 loop is CASSFGAGMNTEAFF. The CDR3 DNA is TGTGCCAGCAGTTTCGGAGCAGGGATGAACACTGAAGCTTTCTTT.

The sample holds a few counts of this clonotype. The chain carries TRBV29-1 and TRBJ2-1, with 14 bases aligning to TRBD2. Unmatched junction bases numbered 2, after V lost 4 bases and J lost 6 bases. The CDR3 spans 14 residues. The germline V gene has CDR1 SQVTM and CDR2 ANQGSEA. The CDR3 sequence: CSVAGLAGANEQFF. The DNA for the CDR3 is TGCAGCGTTGCGGGACTAGCGGGGGCCAATGAGCAGTTCTTC.

In the case of this clonotype: One junction end does not reproduce the germline sequence, and a read error may be involved. The genes are TRBV6-5 and TRBJ2-3; D could derive from TRBD1 or TRBD2 (5 bases each). Germline V CDR1 and CDR2: MNHEY, SVGAGI. The CDR3 is 15 amino acids. The CDR3 DNA reads as TGTGCCACCAGTTCGCCCGGGGCGATTACAGATACGCAGTATTTT. This sequence encodes CATSSPGAITDTQYF.

This chain joins TRBV9 and TRBJ1-2; 11 nucleotides line up with TRBD1. The CDR3 covers 17 residues. Unmatched junction bases numbered 9, after V lost 2 bases and J lost 3 bases. CDR1 is SGDLS and CDR2 is YYNGEE in the germline V gene. CDR3 residues: CASSVKGQGDRDYGYTF. CDR3 DNA: TGTGCCAGCAGCGTGAAGGGACAGGGGGATAGGGACTATGGCTACACCTTC.

CDR3 region: CASSLEAGGDTQYF. The CDR3 bases are TGCGCCAGCAGCTTGGAAGCGGGGGGAGATACGCAGTATTTT. The chain links TRBV5-1 to TRBJ2-3; TRBD2 matches 9 bases. The V gene end was trimmed by 0 bases and the J gene end by 5 bases; junction bases not matched to a gene: 1. Germline V gene lookup returns CDR1 SGHRS and CDR2 YFSETQ. This CDR3 has 14 amino acids.

The chain recombines TRBV20-1 with TRBJ2-3, with 9 nucleotides matching TRBD2. The CDR3 runs 16 residues. V shed 1 base, J shed 5 bases, and the junction held 10 bases outside the gene matches. Germline V gene lookup returns CDR1 DFQATT and CDR2 SNEGSKA (reference sequence). The CDR3 nucleotides are TGCAGTGCTAGAGTTGGAGGTAGCGGGGGAGTAGATACGCAGTATTTT. The encoded protein is CSARVGGSGGVDTQYF.

The chain carries TRBV6-1 and TRBJ2-1; the match to TRBD2 covers 7 bases. Germline lookup yields CDR1 MNHNS and CDR2 SASEGT. The junction had 8 bases not matched to a gene; V was cut back by 8 bases and J by 7 bases. The CDR3 is 13 residues long. CDR3 residues: CASHGGGMNEQFF. The CDR3 DNA reads TGTGCCAGCCACGGCGGGGGTATGAATGAGCAGTTCTTC.

The chain is built from TRBV20-1 and TRBJ2-3, with TRBD2 matching 7 bases. The CDR3 covers 15 residues. J lost 4 bases, V lost 1 base, and 8 bases had no gene match. Germline CDR1 is DFQATT and CDR2 is SNEGSKA (reference sequence). CDR3 bases: TGCAGTGCTAGAGCTGGACTAGTGGTGGCAGATACGCAGTATTTT. Translation: CSARAGLVVADTQYF.

This clonotype was seen only a few times. This rearrangement joins TRBV2 to TRBJ2-1, with D possibly TRBD1 on 5 matching bases. CDR1 is SNHLY, CDR2 FYNNEI, per germline. Between the trimmed V and J ends, which lost 8 bases and 3 bases, there was a span of 11 bases. This CDR3 is 13 amino acids long. The CDR3 here is CASGAARYNEQFF. The CDR3 coding sequence is TGTGCCAGCGGGGCAGCCCGCTACAATGAGCAGTTCTTC.

The table lists this clonotype with a few counts. CDR3 region: CASSPGSQGYEQYF. The CDR3 DNA is TGTGCCAGCAGTCCAGGGTCGCAAGGCTACGAGCAGTACTTC. The chain couples TRBV12-3 or TRBV12-4 to TRBJ2-7; possibly TRBD1 for D (5 bases). The germline V and J ends were trimmed by 5 bases and 3 bases, with 14 bases remaining between them. This CDR3 is built from 14 residues.